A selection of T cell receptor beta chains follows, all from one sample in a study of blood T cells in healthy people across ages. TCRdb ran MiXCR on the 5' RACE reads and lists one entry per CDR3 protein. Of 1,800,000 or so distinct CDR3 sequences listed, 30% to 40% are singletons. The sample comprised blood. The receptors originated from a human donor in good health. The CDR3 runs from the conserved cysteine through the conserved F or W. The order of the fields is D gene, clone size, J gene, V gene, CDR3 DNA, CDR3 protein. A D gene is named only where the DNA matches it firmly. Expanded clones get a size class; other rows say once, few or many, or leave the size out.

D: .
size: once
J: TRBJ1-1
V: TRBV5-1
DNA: TGCGCCAGCAGCCCGGGGCAATACCCGGCGAACACTGAAGCTTTCTTT
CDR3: CASSPGQYPANTEAFF

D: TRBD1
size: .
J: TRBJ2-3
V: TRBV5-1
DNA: TGCGCCAGCAGCTTGGTTCGGGACAGCCGATCTAGCACAGATACGCAGTATTTT
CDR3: CASSLVRDSRSSTDTQYF

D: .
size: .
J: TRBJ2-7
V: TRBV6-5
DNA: TGTGTCAGCAGCCTGCTGGGGGACCCCTCCTACGAGCAGTACTTC
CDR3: CVSSLLGDPSYEQYF

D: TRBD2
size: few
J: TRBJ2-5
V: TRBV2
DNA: TGTGCCAGCAAGGATGGGCGGGGGGGAGGTGAGACCCAGTACTTC
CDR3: CASKDGRGGGETQYF

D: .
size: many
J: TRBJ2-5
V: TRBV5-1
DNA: TGCGCCAGCAGCTTGGGCCTAGGAGGAGGAGAGACCCAGTACTTC
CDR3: CASSLGLGGGETQYF

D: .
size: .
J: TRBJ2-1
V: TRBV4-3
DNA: TGCGCCAGCAGCCAAGATGAGCTGATCCACAATGAGCAGTTCTTC
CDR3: CASSQDELIHNEQFF

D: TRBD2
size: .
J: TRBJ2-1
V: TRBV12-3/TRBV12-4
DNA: TGTGCCAGCACCCTAGCGGGGGGCTCCTACAATGAGCAGTTCTTC
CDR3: CASTLAGGSYNEQFF

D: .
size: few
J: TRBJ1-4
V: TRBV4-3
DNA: TGCGCCAGCAGCCAAGACCCCTTCGGGACGGAGAATGAAAAACTGTTTTTT
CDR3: CASSQDPFGTENEKLFF

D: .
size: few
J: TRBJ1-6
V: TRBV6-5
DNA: TGTGCCAGCAGCCCGGCCTTTATGAATTCACCCCTCCACTTT
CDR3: CASSPAFMNSPLHF

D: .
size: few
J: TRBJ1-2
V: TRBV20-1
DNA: TGCAGTGCTGAAAGCCCCTATGGCTACACCTTC
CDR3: CSAESPYGYTF

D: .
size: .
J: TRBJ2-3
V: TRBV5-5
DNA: TGTGCCAGCAGCTTGCCAGGGGATGGGAATACGCAGTATTTT
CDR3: CASSLPGDGNTQYF

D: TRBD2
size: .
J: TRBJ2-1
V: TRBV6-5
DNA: TGTGCCAGCAGTTACTCAGGACTAGCGGGGGAGTACAATGAGCAGTTCTTC
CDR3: CASSYSGLAGEYNEQFF

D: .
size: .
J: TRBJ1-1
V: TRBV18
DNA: TGTGCCCGCTCACGTACAGACACTGAAGCTTTCTTT
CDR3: CARSRTDTEAFF

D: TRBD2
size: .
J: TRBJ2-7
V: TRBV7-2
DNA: TGTGCCAGCAGCAAGGGACTAGGATCCTGCGAGCAGTACTTC
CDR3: CASSKGLGSCEQYF

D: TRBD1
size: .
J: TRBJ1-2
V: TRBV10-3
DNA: TGTGCCATCAGTGAACTTTTGGACAGGGGTTCGGGCTACACCTTC
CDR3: CAISELLDRGSGYTF

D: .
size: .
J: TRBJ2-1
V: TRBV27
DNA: TGTGCCAGCAGTTATGCGGAGTGGGGTGAGCAGTTCTTC
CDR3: CASSYAEWGEQFF

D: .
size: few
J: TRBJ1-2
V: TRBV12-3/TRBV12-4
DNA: TGTGCCAGCAGTGGGCTGGGGGGCCCCTCGGAGAACTATGGCTACACCTTC
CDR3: CASSGLGGPSENYGYTF

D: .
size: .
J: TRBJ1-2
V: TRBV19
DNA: TGTGCCAGTAGTATTCGGACCCAGGGCGGGTGGAACTATGGCTACACCTTC
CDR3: CASSIRTQGGWNYGYTF

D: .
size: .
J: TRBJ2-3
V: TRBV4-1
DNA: TGCGCCAGCAGCCACCCGGGGGCAGATACGCAGTATTTT
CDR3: CASSHPGADTQYF

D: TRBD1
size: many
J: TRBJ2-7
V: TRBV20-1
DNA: TGCAGTGCAGCCTTCCGACAGGGGGCTCGCGAGCAGTACTTC
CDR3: CSAAFRQGAREQYF

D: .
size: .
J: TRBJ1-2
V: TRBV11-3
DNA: TGTGCCAGCAGCCCCGGACCCCATTGGCCTGGCTACACCTTC
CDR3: CASSPGPHWPGYTF

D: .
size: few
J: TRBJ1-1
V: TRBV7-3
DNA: TGTGCCAGCAGCTTAGCGGGATTCTCGAACACTGAAGCTTTCTTT
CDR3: CASSLAGFSNTEAFF

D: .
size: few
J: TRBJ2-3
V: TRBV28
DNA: TGTGCCAGCAGTTTTAGGAAGGTAGATACGCAGTATTTT
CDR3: CASSFRKVDTQYF

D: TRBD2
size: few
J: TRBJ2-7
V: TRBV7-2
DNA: TGTGCCAGCAGCCCCCGAGCGGGGAAAACCTCCTACGAGCAGTACTTC
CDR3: CASSPRAGKTSYEQYF

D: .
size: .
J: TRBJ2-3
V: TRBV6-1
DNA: TGTGCCAGCAGTTTTGTCCGACTGCGGGATACGCAGTATTTT
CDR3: CASSFVRLRDTQYF

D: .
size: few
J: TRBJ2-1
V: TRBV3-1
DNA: TGTGCCAGCAGCCCACTGGGGTTCGGGTTGGGTGCAAATGAGCAGTTCTTC
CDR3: CASSPLGFGLGANEQFF

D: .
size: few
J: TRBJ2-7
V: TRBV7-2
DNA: TGTGCCAGCAGCCATCGTTCCTACGAGCAGTACTTC
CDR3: CASSHRSYEQYF

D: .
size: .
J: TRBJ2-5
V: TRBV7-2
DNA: TGTGCCAGCAGCTTAGGCGGGGATTGGCACCAAGAGACCCAGTACTTC
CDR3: CASSLGGDWHQETQYF

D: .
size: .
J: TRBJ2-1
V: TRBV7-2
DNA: TGTGCCAGCAGCTTAGTACAGGTGGACTTTTTCTACGATGAGCAGTTCTTC
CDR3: CASSLVQVDFFYDEQFF

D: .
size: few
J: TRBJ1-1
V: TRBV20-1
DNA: TGCAGTGGAGAGATTGGAACTTTCTTT
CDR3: CSGEIGTFF

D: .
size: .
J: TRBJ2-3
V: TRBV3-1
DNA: TGTGCCAGCAGCCAAGGTCCCGGGGGCACAGATACGCAGTATTTT
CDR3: CASSQGPGGTDTQYF

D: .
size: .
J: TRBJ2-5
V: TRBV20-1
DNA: TGCAGTGCTACCGCGAGGGAGACCCAGTACTTC
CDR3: CSATARETQYF

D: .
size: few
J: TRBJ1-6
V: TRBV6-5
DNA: TGTGCCAGCAGTATCTTGACAGAGAATTCACCCCTCCACTTT
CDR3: CASSILTENSPLHF

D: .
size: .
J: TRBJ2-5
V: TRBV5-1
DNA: TGCGCCAGCAGCAACAGCGTCGGCGAGACCCAGTACTTC
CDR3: CASSNSVGETQYF

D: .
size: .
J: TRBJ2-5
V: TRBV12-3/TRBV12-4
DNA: TGTGCCAGCAGCCGCTTCGGGAGTCGGGGGACCCAGTACTTC
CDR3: CASSRFGSRGTQYF

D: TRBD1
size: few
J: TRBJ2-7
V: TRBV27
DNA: TGTGCCAGCAGTCCATCACAGGGGTCATACTCCTACGAGCAGTACTTC
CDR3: CASSPSQGSYSYEQYF

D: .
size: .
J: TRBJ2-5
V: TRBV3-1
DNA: TGTGCCAGCAGCCCTCGTCAGGGAATAGGGCAGTACTTC
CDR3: CASSPRQGIGQYF